The 20 T cell receptor beta chains below all came from one sample that was sequenced in a study of blood T cell repertoires in COVID-19. Generated by immunoSEQ multiplex PCR, the TCRdb table keeps only in-frame clones and is missing some. The sample holds tens of thousands of clones, 87% seen once. Sequenced input: peripheral blood. The receptors derive from a man aged 55 to 69 with active COVID-19.

The V gene is TRBV4-1, the J gene TRBJ1-5; the match to TRBD1 covers 10 bases. V trimming: 5 bases; J trimming: 11 bases; junction bases outside the gene matches: 6. Germline V gene sequence: CDR1 MGHRA, CDR2 YSYEKL. The length of the CDR3 is 13 residues. The CDR3 spells CASSRTGGQAQHF. As DNA, the CDR3 is TGCGCCAGCAGCAGGACAGGGGGGCAAGCCCAGCATTTT.

This clone was counted only a few times. The rearrangement joins TRBV5-1 to TRBJ1-1; D unclear. V dropped 0 bases and J dropped 1 base, with 7 bases sitting between them. The CDR3 spans 14 residues. Germline values: CDR1 SGHRS, CDR2 YFSETQ. The DNA for the CDR3 is TGCGCCAGCAGCTTGGTTGGCAGGAACACTGAAGCTTTCTTT. It is translated as CASSLVGRNTEAFF.

The rearrangement joins TRBV3-1 (or the pseudogene TRBV3-2) to TRBJ1-6; D is perhaps TRBD1 (5 bases). CDR1 LGHDT and CDR2 YNNKEL come from the germline V gene (reference sequence). The length of the CDR3 is 14 residues. The V gene lost 1 base and the J gene lost 6 bases, with 7 bases spanning the gap. The chain's CDR3 is CASSQAGANSPLHF. The CDR3 DNA follows: TGTGCCAGCAGCCAAGCTGGGGCTAATTCACCCCTCCACTTT.

V is TRBV24-1 and J is TRBJ2-2; TRBD1 agrees at 8 bases. The CDR3 totals 16 residues. The trim removed 4 bases at V and 6 bases at J, leaving 9 bases unmatched. Germline V gives CDR1 KGHDR, CDR2 SFDVKD. CDR3 nucleotides: TGTGCCACCAGTGACCAGCGGACAGGGATACCCGGGGAGCTGTTTTTT. Translating it yields CATSDQRTGIPGELFF.

The V gene is TRBV28, the J gene TRBJ1-3; 8 nucleotides line up with TRBD1. Germline-derived CDR1 and CDR2 are MDHEN and SYDVKM. After removal of 4 bases from V and 3 bases from J, the junction contained 8 bases not matched to a gene. This CDR3 is 16 amino acids long. CDR3 DNA sequence: TGTGCCAGCAGTTCTTTGACAGGGGCGATTGGAAACACCATATATTTT. Protein: CASSSLTGAIGNTIYF.

The gene calls are TRBV6-5 and TRBJ1-2; 7 bases agree with TRBD1. The junction had 13 bases not matched to a gene; V was cut back by 5 bases and J by 7 bases. The CDR3 has 15 residues. CDR1 is MNHEY, CDR2 SVGAGI, per germline. DNA for the CDR3: TGTGCCAGCAGTACCAGGACAGGAATCATCCTTGGCTACACCTTC. This sequence encodes CASSTRTGIILGYTF.

The CDR3 coding sequence is TGTGCCAGCAGTCCGGACAGGTTCTCCTACGAGCAGTACTTC. Residues: CASSPDRFSYEQYF. V usage is TRBV6-2 or TRBV6-3 and J usage is TRBJ2-7; TRBD1 agrees at 7 bases. Per germline, CDR1 MNHEY and CDR2 SVGEGT. This CDR3 region has 14 residues. Unmatched junction bases numbered 4, after V lost 5 bases and J lost 0 bases.

V gene TRBV11-2 combines with J gene TRBJ1-6; the D is unclear. CDR1 is SGHAT and CDR2 is FQNNGV in the germline V gene. The V end was cut by 3 bases, the J end by 11 bases, with 8 bases between. The CDR3 spans 12 residues. DNA of the CDR3: TGTGCCAGCAGCTTGAAACAGACACCCCTCCACTTT. Its translation: CASSLKQTPLHF. The full variable domain, rest sourced from reference TRBV11-2 and TRBJ1-6, is EAGVAQSPRYKIIEKRQSVAFWCNPISGHATLYWYQQILGQGPKLLIQFQNNGVVDDSQLPKDRFSAERLKGVDSTLKIQPAKLEDSAVYLCASSLKQTPLHFGNGTRLTVT.

The chain uses TRBV10-3 and TRBJ2-7, with D uncertain. Per germline, CDR1 ENHRY and CDR2 SYGVKD. With 1 base removed from V and 2 bases from J, the gap between germline ends came to 12 bases. This CDR3 has 15 amino acids. In DNA form, the CDR3 reads TGTGCCATCAGTGAGTTCGAGACACTCGCCTACGAGCAGTACTTC. Translated, it gives CAISEFETLAYEQYF.

This clone occurred a few times. The chain employs TRBV19 and TRBJ1-5, with TRBD1 matching over 8 bases. The CDR3 consists of 18 residues. Germline values: CDR1 LNHDA, CDR2 SQIVND (reference sequence). The J segment lost 4 bases and the V segment lost 2 bases, leaving 13 bases of the junction unmatched. The DNA of the CDR3 is TGTGCCAGTAGTATAAGTTTTGCAGGACAGGGTAGAAATCAGCCCCAGCATTTT. Its protein is CASSISFAGQGRNQPQHF.

Only one count was recorded for this clone. This chain connects TRBV9 to TRBJ1-4; 7 bases are a match to TRBD1. The CDR3 loop spans 18 amino acids. Germline loops: CDR1 SGDLS, CDR2 YYNGEE. The J segment lost 2 bases and the V segment lost 3 bases, leaving 13 bases of the junction unmatched. The CDR3 DNA sequence: TGTGCCAGCAGCGGAGGATTTGGACAGGCCGGGACTAATGAAAAACTGTTTTTT. Amino acids: CASSGGFGQAGTNEKLFF. Complete variable domain (other parts from reference TRBV9 and TRBJ1-4): DSGVTQTPKHLITATGQRVTLRCSPRSGDLSVYWYQQSLDQGLQFLIQYYNGEERAKGNILERFSAQQFPDLHSELNLSSLELGDSALYFCASSGGFGQAGTNEKLFFGSGTQLSVL.

The V gene is TRBV9, the J gene TRBJ1-3; D gene uncertain. The CDR3 length is 15 residues. Germline V gives CDR1 SGDLS, CDR2 YYNGEE. V dropped 4 bases and J dropped 4 bases, with 15 bases sitting between them. CDR3 bases: TGTGCCAGCAGCTTGCGAGGGCGCTCGGGAAACACCATATATTTT. Translating it yields CASSLRGRSGNTIYF.

The sample holds a few counts of this clone. In nucleotides, the CDR3 is TGCAGCGTTGGGAGGACAGCGGACAATGAGCAGTTCTTC. Translated: CSVGRTADNEQFF. The chain uses TRBV29-1 and TRBJ2-1; D is possibly TRBD1 (6 bases). CDR3 length equals 13 residues. The V end was cut by 4 bases, the J end by 5 bases, with 12 bases between. Germline V CDR1 and CDR2: SQVTM, ANQGSEA.

J is TRBJ1-4 and V is TRBV2; 7 positions agree with TRBD1. The CDR3 covers 14 residues. The germline CDR1 and CDR2 sequences are SNHLY and FYNNEI. The V segment lost 8 bases and the J segment 6 bases; nucleotides outside the gene matches: 9. The CDR3 protein is CASLLQGVHEKLFF. The CDR3 coding sequence is TGTGCCAGCCTCCTCCAGGGGGTCCATGAAAAACTGTTTTTT. The entire variable domain, with the rest obtained from reference TRBV2 and TRBJ1-4, is as follows: EPEVTQTPSHQVTQMGQEVILRCVPISNHLYFYWYRQILGQKVEFLVSFYNNEISEKSEIFDDQFSVERPDGSNFTLKIRSTKLEDSAMYFCASLLQGVHEKLFFGSGTQLSVL.

In its sample, this clone was seen a few times. This chain connects TRBV2 to TRBJ1-2; a weak D match, TRBD1 (6 bases). The CDR3 sequence is 15 residues long. V lost 10 bases to trimming and J lost 1 base, with 19 bases between them. Germline lookup yields CDR1 SNHLY and CDR2 FYNNEI. CDR3 amino acids: CATSPQDSNNYGYTF. Here the CDR3 DNA reads TGTGCCACCAGCCCTCAGGACAGCAATAACTATGGCTACACCTTC.

The chain links TRBV7-9 to TRBJ1-1; the D gene is possibly TRBD1 (6 bases). Per germline, CDR1 SEHNR and CDR2 FQNEAQ (reference sequence). V lost 5 bases and J 3 bases, leaving 10 bases between the germline ends. The CDR3 contains 13 residues. The CDR3 nucleotides are TGTGCCAGCAGCCCAAGACAGGACACTGAAGCTTTCTTT. It yields the protein CASSPRQDTEAFF.

This clone occurred once. This rearrangement joins TRBV5-1 to TRBJ2-1; 11 nucleotides line up with TRBD1. This CDR3 comprises 15 residues. V shed 4 bases, J shed 4 bases, and the junction held 4 bases outside the gene matches. From germline, CDR1 is SGHRS and CDR2 YFSETQ. The CDR3 loop reads CASSAGDRGYNEQFF. The CDR3 DNA sequence: TGCGCCAGCAGCGCCGGGGACAGGGGGTACAATGAGCAGTTCTTC.

The chain recombines TRBV4-1 with TRBJ2-1; perhaps TRBD2 as D (5 bases). Germline loops: CDR1 MGHRA, CDR2 YSYEKL. The CDR3 totals 16 residues. V was shortened by 4 bases and J by 4 bases, with 17 bases between the two germline ends. CDR3 residues: CASSRSWVAQYNEQFF. CDR3 bases: TGCGCCAGCAGCCGCTCGTGGGTAGCGCAATACAATGAGCAGTTCTTC.

The rearrangement links TRBV7-2 to TRBJ2-5; TRBD2 agrees at 8 bases. This CDR3 is built from 15 residues. Germline CDR1 reads SGHTA; CDR2 reads FQGNSA. The trim removed 3 bases at V and 5 bases at J, leaving 8 bases unmatched. CDR3 region: CASSFNGGARETQYF. CDR3 DNA sequence: TGTGCCAGCAGCTTCAACGGGGGGGCACGGGAGACCCAGTACTTC.

The gene calls are TRBV28 and TRBJ2-7, with D perhaps TRBD1 (6 bases). Germline assignment: CDR1 MDHEN and CDR2 SYDVKM. Trimming cost V 2 bases and J 3 bases, with 17 bases left between them. There are 16 residues in the CDR3. The CDR3 spells CASSLNRLLGGYEQYF. CDR3 DNA sequence: TGTGCCAGCAGTTTAAACCGGCTTCTAGGGGGCTACGAGCAGTACTTC.